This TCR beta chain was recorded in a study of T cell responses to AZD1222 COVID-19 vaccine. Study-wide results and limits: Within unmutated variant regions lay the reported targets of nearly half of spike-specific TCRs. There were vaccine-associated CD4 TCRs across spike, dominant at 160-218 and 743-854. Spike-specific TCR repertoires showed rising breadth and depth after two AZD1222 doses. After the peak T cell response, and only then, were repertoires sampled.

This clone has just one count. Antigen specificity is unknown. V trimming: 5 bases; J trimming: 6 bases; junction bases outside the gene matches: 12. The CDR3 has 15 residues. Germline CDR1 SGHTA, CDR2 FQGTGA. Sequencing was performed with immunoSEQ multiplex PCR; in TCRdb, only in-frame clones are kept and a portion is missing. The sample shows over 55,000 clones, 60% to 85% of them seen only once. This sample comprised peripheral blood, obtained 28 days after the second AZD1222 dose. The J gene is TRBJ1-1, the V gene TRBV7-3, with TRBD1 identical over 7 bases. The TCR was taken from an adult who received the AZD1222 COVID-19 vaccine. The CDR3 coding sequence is TGTGCCAGCAGCCTCAACCATAACAGGGGTGCTGAAGCTTTCTTT. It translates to CASSLNHNRGAEAFF.